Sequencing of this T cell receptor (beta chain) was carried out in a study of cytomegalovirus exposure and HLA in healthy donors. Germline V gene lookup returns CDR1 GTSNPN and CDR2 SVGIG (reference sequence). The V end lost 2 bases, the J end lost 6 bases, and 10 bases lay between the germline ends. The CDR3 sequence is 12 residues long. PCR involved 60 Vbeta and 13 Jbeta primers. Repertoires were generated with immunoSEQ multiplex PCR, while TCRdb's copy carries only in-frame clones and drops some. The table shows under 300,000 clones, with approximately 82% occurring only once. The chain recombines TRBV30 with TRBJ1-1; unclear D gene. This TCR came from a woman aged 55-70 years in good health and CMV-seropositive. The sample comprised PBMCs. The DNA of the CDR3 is TGTGCCTGGAGTTTCGGAGGGCCTGAAGCTTTCTTT. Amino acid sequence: CAWSFGGPEAFF.